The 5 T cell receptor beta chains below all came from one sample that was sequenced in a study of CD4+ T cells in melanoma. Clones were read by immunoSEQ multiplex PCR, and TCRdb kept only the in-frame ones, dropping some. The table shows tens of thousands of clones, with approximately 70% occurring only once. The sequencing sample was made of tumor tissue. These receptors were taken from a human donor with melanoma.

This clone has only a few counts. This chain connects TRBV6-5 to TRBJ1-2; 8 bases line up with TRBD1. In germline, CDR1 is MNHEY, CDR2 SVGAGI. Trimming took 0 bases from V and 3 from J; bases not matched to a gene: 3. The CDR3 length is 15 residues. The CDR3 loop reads CASSYSSGGDYGYTF. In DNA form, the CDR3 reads TGTGCCAGCAGTTACTCGTCAGGGGGCGACTATGGCTACACCTTC.

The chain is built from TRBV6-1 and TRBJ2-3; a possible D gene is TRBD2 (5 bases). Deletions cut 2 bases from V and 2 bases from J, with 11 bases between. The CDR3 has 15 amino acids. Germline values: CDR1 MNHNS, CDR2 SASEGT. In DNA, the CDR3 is TGTGCCAGCAGTGAATGGGCGGGCGCCACAGATACGCAGTATTTT. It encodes CASSEWAGATDTQYF.

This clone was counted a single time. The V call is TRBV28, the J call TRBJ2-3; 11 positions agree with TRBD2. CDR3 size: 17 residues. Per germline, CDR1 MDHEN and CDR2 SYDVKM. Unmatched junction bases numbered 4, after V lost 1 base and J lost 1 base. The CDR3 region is CASSLYTSGGRTDTQYF. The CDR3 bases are TGTGCCAGCAGTTTATATACTAGCGGGGGTCGCACAGATACGCAGTATTTT. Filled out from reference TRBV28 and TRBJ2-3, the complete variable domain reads DVKVTQSSRYLVKRTGEKVFLECVQDMDHENMFWYRQDPGLGLRLIYFSYDVKMKEKGDIPEGYSVSREKKERFSLILESASTNQTSMYLCASSLYTSGGRTDTQYFGPGTRLTVL.

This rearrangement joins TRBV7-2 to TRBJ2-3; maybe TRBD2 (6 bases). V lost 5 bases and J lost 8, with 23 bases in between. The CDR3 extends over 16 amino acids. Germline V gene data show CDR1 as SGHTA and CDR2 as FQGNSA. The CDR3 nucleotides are TGTGCCAGCAGCGCTCGACTGGCGGGGTTTATGGGTACGCAGTATTTT. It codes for CASSARLAGFMGTQYF.

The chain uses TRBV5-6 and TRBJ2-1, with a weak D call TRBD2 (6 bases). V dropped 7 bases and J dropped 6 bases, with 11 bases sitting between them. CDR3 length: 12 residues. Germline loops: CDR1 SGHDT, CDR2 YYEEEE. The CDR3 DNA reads TGTGCCAGCCGACTAGTGGGCAATGAGCAGTTCTTC. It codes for CASRLVGNEQFF.